This is a list of T cell receptor beta chains from one sample in a study of T cell clonotyping in hematopoietic cell transplantation. Produced via immunoSEQ multiplex PCR; TCRdb's table is partial and in-frame only. In the table there are some 17,000 clones, roughly 70% of which are singletons. The source material was peripheral blood mononuclear cells. The receptors were sampled from a woman in her sixties in good health. Some clones in this sample may be carry-over from other donors' samples. CDR3s include the opening cysteine and the closing phenylalanine or tryptophan. A D gene is named only where the DNA matches it firmly. Clone size is stated in some rows and not others, as once, few, many or a class when expanded.

cdr3_length | clone_size | j_call | v_call | d_call | cdr3_aa | cdr3_nt
15 | once | TRBJ2-7 | TRBV7-9 | NA | CASSRAGQLSYEQYF | TGTGCCAGCAGCCGCGCGGGACAGCTTTCCTACGAGCAGTACTTC
14 | NA | TRBJ2-7 | TRBV6-1 | NA | CASHRGTRSYEQYF | TGTGCCTCACATAGGGGGACGCGCTCCTACGAGCAGTACTTC
12 | NA | TRBJ2-3 | TRBV29-1 | NA | CSVEASTDTQYF | TGCAGCGTTGAGGCAAGCACAGATACGCAGTATTTT
14 | medium-sized | TRBJ2-7 | TRBV5-6 | NA | CASSYRRGANEQYF | TGTGCCAGCAGCTACCGCCGGGGCGCCAACGAGCAGTACTTC
15 | NA | TRBJ2-7 | TRBV6-5 | TRBD2 | CASSNPPGGEYEQYF | TGTGCCAGCAGTAACCCCCCGGGAGGGGAATACGAGCAGTACTTC
13 | NA | TRBJ2-2 | TRBV29-1 | NA | CSVEPGATGELFF | TGCAGCGTTGAACCAGGGGCCACCGGGGAGCTGTTTTTT
16 | NA | TRBJ2-7 | TRBV21-1 | NA | CASSPQGDRGPDEQYF | TGTGCCAGCAGCCCCCAAGGAGACAGGGGGCCGGACGAGCAGTACTTC
16 | NA | TRBJ1-2 | TRBV7-2 | NA | CASSLAPLPGMSGYTF | TGTGCCAGCAGCTTAGCGCCGTTACCAGGGATGAGTGGCTACACCTTC
14 | few | TRBJ2-4 | TRBV5-7 | NA | CASSNGAFKNIQYF | TGTGCCAGCAGCAACGGGGCATTCAAAAACATTCAGTACTTC
18 | NA | TRBJ2-6 | TRBV5-6 | TRBD1 | CASSSPGTADSGANVLTF | TGTGCCAGCAGCTCCCCCGGGACAGCCGACTCTGGGGCCAACGTCCTGACTTTC